This is a list of T cell receptor beta chains from one sample in a study of control samples from healthy donors and cancer patients. TCRdb's copy holds only in-frame clones and misses some; the assay was immunoSEQ multiplex PCR. The table records tens of thousands of clones, around 87% of them present only once. Input material: PBMCs. These receptors came from a man in his fifties or sixties with colorectal cancer. Both conserved end residues are trimmed from each CDR3.

>TRBJ2-7|TRBV11-1
ASSPGRLSSYEQY
>TRBJ2-5|TRBV7-8
ASSFGGAETQY
>TRBJ2-3|TRBV19
ATSGPTDTQY
>TRBJ1-1|TRBV5-1
ASSPVLNMNTEAF
>TRBJ2-1|TRBV28
ASVQLSDNEQF
>TRBJ1-1|TRBV19
ASSIAGLGTEAF
>TRBJ1-3|TRBV6-5
ASSLAASGNTIY
>TRBJ2-1|TRBV2
ASSVDGGGYNEQF
>TRBJ1-6|TRBV5-6
ASSWGPAPGALH
>TRBJ2-5|TRBV3-1/TRBV3-2
ASSQESSGRKETQY
>TRBJ1-1|TRBV11-2
ASSSPGVGTEAF
>TRBJ2-7|TRBV7-2
ASSLGRHEQY
>TRBJ2-7|TRBV12-3/TRBV12-4
ASSFRGQGEQY
>TRBJ1-1|TRBV11-2
ASRRPTGGTEAF
>TRBJ2-3|TRBV7-3
ASSLGWRGSTDTQY
>TRBJ2-7|TRBV30
AWSVRNRGSTKQY
>TRBJ1-3|TRBV6-5
ASSLRQVGNTIY
>TRBJ1-3|TRBV5-1
ASSLAYGGSSGNTIY
>TRBJ2-3|TRBV28
AISGGGAVTDTQY
>TRBJ2-2|TRBV7-9
ASTRGTGGLRTGELF
>TRBJ1-2|TRBV7-9
ASSASGTTIYDGYT
>TRBJ1-1|TRBV7-9
ASSVGVPLNTEAF
>TRBJ1-1|TRBV7-2
ASRQDRVNTEAF
>TRBJ1-1|TRBV18
ASLRSGMNTEAF
>TRBJ1-5|TRBV6-1
ASSEGWYNQPQH
>TRBJ1-2|TRBV5-4
ASSLVGQARYGYT
>TRBJ2-7|TRBV7-5
ARSWNRQPGTYEQY
>TRBJ2-7|TRBV7-3
ASSLSHHYEQY
>TRBJ2-3|TRBV5-1
ASTLGRGGTDTQY
>TRBJ1-3|TRBV12-3/TRBV12-4
ATRYSGNTIY
>TRBJ1-2|TRBV7-6
ASSSVMGQGDGYT
>TRBJ2-7|TRBV7-8
ASSLSSYEQY
>TRBJ2-7|TRBV27
ASSPQTGLAAYEQY
>TRBJ2-7|TRBV6-6
ASSPRQGVHEQY
>TRBJ2-4|TRBV6-2/TRBV6-3
ASSYTDRGKNIQY
>TRBJ1-4|TRBV5-1
ASSSTGGTNEKLF
>TRBJ2-1|TRBV5-6
ASSSLRGGRGEQF
>TRBJ1-6|TRBV25-1
ASSWTGNDNSPLH
>TRBJ2-7|TRBV11-1
ASSRTAGEDYEQY
>TRBJ1-2|TRBV9
ASSFERDSVEGYT
>TRBJ1-6|TRBV10-1
ASPDTSSYNSPLH
>TRBJ2-7|TRBV28
ASTVTGHSYEQY
>TRBJ1-4|TRBV5-5
ASSFSAGINEKLF
>TRBJ2-2|TRBV7-3
ASSTPGQTTGELF
>TRBJ1-5|TRBV4-1
ASSQDARQPQH